This T cell receptor (beta chain) stems from a study of CXCR3-negative and CXCR3-positive naive CD8 T cells. The authors made the TRB cDNA libraries by 5' RACE using UMI labels. TCRdb reprocessed the 5' RACE reads, with one entry per CDR3 protein and no DNA. Recorded for this sample: more than 45,000 distinct CDR3 sequences. Study conclusions and caveats: For memory CD8+ cells diversity was much lower, but both naive subsets had comparably high diversity. Memory cells showed distinct TRBV-TRBJ patterns, while the two naive subsets matched. TRB CDR3 properties were used to infer TCR strength, and surface CD5 was comparable between naive subsets. Fresh PBMCs served for most assays, and CXCR3 expression fell partially after cryopreservation.

Points on this clonotype: The target antigen is unknown.

Germline CDR1 and CDR2: SQVTM and ANQGSEA. This CDR3 comprises 13 residues. The sequence came from a human donor in good health. Some clones in this sample may be carry-over from other donors' samples. The sequencing sample was made of memory CD8+ T cells from blood. J is TRBJ1-4 and V is TRBV29-1; TCRdb reports TRBD1, a call that lacks DNA to check it against. The CDR3 sequence: CSGQGANGEKLFF.